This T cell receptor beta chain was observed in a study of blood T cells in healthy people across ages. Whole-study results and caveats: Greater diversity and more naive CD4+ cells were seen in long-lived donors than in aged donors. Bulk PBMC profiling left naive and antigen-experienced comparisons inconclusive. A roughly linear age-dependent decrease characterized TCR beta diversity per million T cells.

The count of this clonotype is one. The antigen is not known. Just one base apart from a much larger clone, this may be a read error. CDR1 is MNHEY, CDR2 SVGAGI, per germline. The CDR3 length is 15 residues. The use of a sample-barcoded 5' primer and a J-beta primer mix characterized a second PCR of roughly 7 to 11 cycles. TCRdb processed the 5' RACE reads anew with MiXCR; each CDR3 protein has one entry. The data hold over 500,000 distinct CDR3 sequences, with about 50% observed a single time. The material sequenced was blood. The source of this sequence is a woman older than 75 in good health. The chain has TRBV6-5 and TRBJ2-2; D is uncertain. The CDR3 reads CASSRTGQNAGELFF. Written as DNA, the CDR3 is TGTGCCAGCAGCCGTACCGGGCAGAACGCCGGGGAGCTGTTTTTT.